This T cell receptor beta chain came from a study of T cells in Graves' hyperthyroidism and ophthalmopathy. RNA transcripts served as the template for amplifying TCR beta CDR3 regions. A set of HTBI primers served as the primers for a first-round RT-PCR of the TCR CDR3. TCRdb reanalysed the multiplex PCR reads using MiXCR and keeps one entry per CDR3 protein. The sample lists more than 300,000 distinct CDR3 sequences, about 14% occurring once. There are a few counts of this clonotype. The length of the CDR3 is 15 residues. Germline CDR1 and CDR2: SEHNR and FQNEAQ (reference sequence). J lost 10 bases, V lost 3 bases, and 11 bases had no gene match.

The rearrangement uses TRBV7-9 and TRBJ2-1; 8 bases align to TRBD2. This TCR was sampled from a woman aged 55-69 years with Graves' hyperthyroidism. Input material: blood. The CDR3 protein is CASSFANGRAEEQFF. In nucleotides, the CDR3 is TGTGCCAGCAGCTTTGCTAACGGGAGGGCAGAGGAGCAGTTCTTC.